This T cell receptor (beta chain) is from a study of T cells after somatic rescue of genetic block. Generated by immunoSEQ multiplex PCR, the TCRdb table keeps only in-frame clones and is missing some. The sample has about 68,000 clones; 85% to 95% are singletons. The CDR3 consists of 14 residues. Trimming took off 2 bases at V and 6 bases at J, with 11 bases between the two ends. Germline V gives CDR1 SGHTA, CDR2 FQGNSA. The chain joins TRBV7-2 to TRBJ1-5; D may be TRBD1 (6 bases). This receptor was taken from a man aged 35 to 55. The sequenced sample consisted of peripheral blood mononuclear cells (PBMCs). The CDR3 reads CASSLQGHGQPQHF. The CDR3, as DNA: TGTGCCAGCAGCTTACAGGGACATGGTCAGCCCCAGCATTTT.